This note documents a single T cell receptor beta chain sequence. What it recognizes is unknown. Treatment described: approximately 9-day PBMC culture with coronavirus spike peptide pools or control peptides (ViraFEST assay). Antigen-specific T cells were expanded with peptide pools by ViraFEST, and TCRs were then sequenced. Fresh medium (containing IL-2) replaced half the medium on days 3 and 7. Cultured CD4+ T cells had their DNA profiled by the Oncomine TCR Beta short-read assay. TCRdb ran MiXCR on the PCR reads and lists one entry per CDR3 protein. The sample comprises 19,000 or so distinct CDR3 sequences, just over 45% of which are singletons, and around 3% rests with the top ten. The entry originates in a study of vaccination and CD4 T cells after COVID-19. Turning to the study itself: SARS-CoV-2, HCoV-NL63, HCoV-OC43 and HCoV-229E supplied the overlapping spike peptides used to stimulate cells. Some control cultures received a CEFX pool, which served as the positive control. Others received an HIV-1 Nef pool or no peptide.

The CDR3 extends over 15 amino acids. V lost 1 base, J lost 5 bases, and 13 bases lay in between. Germline V gene sequence: CDR1 SEHNR, CDR2 FQNEAQ (reference sequence). The material was CD4+ T cells from blood, cultured in vitro, obtained after SARS-CoV-2 vaccination. The V and J genes are TRBV7-9 and TRBJ2-3, with D perhaps matching TRBD1 or TRBD2 (5 bases each). The TCR comes from a human donor who had recovered from COVID-19. DNA for the CDR3: TGTGCCAGCAGCTTAGGGGGCGCAGGAGGAGATACGCAGTATTTT. Encoded protein: CASSLGGAGGDTQYF. The full variable domain, its missing parts supplied by reference TRBV7-9 and TRBJ2-3, is DTGVSQNPRHKITKRGQNVTFRCDPISEHNRLYWYRQTLGQGPEFLTYFQNEAQLEKSRLLSDRFSAERPKGSFSTLEIQRTEQGDSAMYLCASSLGGAGGDTQYFGPGTRLTVL.